This TCR beta chain is from a study of T cell repertoires in aging, cancer and after chemotherapy. Across the whole study: Donor ages fell into six groups from 30 or younger up to 70 or older. Study conclusions and caveats: Immunological memory after chemotherapy cannot be judged from the repertoire data. Compared with age-matched healthy donors, untreated hematological or solid cancer patients showed higher blood TCR clonality.

TCR beta rearrangements were amplified from peripheral blood genomic DNA. TRB rearrangements spanning V, D and J were amplified using mixed TRB-A/B primers. TCRdb reprocessed the multiplex PCR reads with MiXCR, giving one entry per CDR3 protein. The sample gives 750 to 950 distinct CDR3 sequences, about a fifth of which show up once; roughly 39% is in the top ten. The sample holds one count of this clonotype. Its matching antigen is unknown. The CDR3 is 14 amino acids. Trimming cost V 6 bases and J 5 bases, with 14 bases left between them. Looked up from germline, CDR1 is LNHDA and CDR2 is SQIVND (reference sequence).

V usage is TRBV19 and J usage is TRBJ1-5; tentative D call: TRBD1 (5 bases). The receptor was isolated from a human donor with a blood cancer. Sequenced input: blood. The CDR3 region has the DNA TGTGCCAGTAGGCCCGACAGCTCTCATCAGCCCCAGCATTTT. Translating it yields CASRPDSSHQPQHF.